Presented here are 7 T cell receptor beta chains from one specimen sequenced in a study of Tregs in tolerant kidney transplant recipients. The nonmyeloablative bone marrow transplants came from related graft donors, with transient mixed chimerism. Method: immunoSEQ multiplex PCR; TCRdb's copy keeps in-frame clones and lacks some. Here the sample spans roughly 86,000 clones, under 95% being singletons. This material consisted of CD4+ T cells from blood (PBMCs), taken 12 months after the transplant. The receptors stem from a human patient who received a combined kidney and bone marrow transplant. The graft donor may have given rise to some T cells.

The chain recombines TRBV19 with TRBJ2-7, with TRBD2 matching over 7 bases. This CDR3 is built from 15 residues. After removal of 3 bases from V and 0 bases from J, the junction contained 5 bases not matched to a gene. The germline CDR1 and CDR2 sequences are LNHDA and SQIVND (reference sequence). The CDR3 nucleotides are TGTGCCAGTAGTATGGTAGCGGGCTTCTCCTACGAGCAGTACTTC. Translating gives CASSMVAGFSYEQYF.

The genes are TRBV7-9 and TRBJ2-5, with D unresolved. V lost 6 bases to trimming and J lost 2 bases, with 22 bases between them. Per the germline V gene, CDR1 is SEHNR and CDR2 is FQNEAQ (reference sequence). CDR3 length: 17 residues. The CDR3 DNA sequence: TGTGCCAGCAGAAGAGGCCAGATGGCCAATAATCAAGAGACCCAGTACTTC. It codes for CASRRGQMANNQETQYF.

V gene TRBV19 combines with J gene TRBJ1-2; 7 nucleotides align to TRBD1. The J segment lost 6 bases and the V segment lost 5 bases, leaving 6 bases of the junction unmatched. CDR1 and CDR2 (germline): LNHDA, SQIVND (reference sequence). The CDR3 has 13 residues. The CDR3 spells CASSEDRLNGYTF. CDR3 sequence (DNA): TGTGCCAGTAGTGAGGACAGGTTGAATGGCTACACCTTC.

V gene TRBV9 combines with J gene TRBJ2-1; TRBD2 is a possible D gene (6 bases). Trimming stripped 1 base from V and 4 bases from J, with 15 bases between. The CDR3 contains 16 residues. Per germline, CDR1 SGDLS and CDR2 YYNGEE. This chain's CDR3 is CASSVRGVAAYNEQFF. In nucleotides, the CDR3 is TGTGCCAGCAGCGTACGAGGGGTAGCGGCATACAATGAGCAGTTCTTC.

The chain recombines TRBV11-3 with TRBJ2-2, with 10 nucleotides matching TRBD1. Germline V lookup: CDR1 SGHNT, CDR2 YENEEA. This CDR3 is built from 16 residues. Trimming removed 5 bases from V and 8 bases from J; junction bases left unmatched: 11. The CDR3 loop is CASSPGQGRFRGELFF. Here the CDR3 DNA reads TGTGCCAGCAGCCCGGGACAGGGGAGATTCAGGGGGGAGCTGTTTTTT.

Only one count was recorded for this clone. The chain links TRBV5-4 to TRBJ2-7; 8 nucleotides line up with TRBD1. Germline lookup yields CDR1 SGHNT and CDR2 YYREEE (reference sequence). The V and J ends lost 2 bases and 7 bases, in that order; junction bases with no gene match: 8. CDR3 size: 14 residues. CDR3 DNA sequence: TGTGCCAGCAGCTTCAAGCAGGGGGCTAAGGAGCAGTACTTC. It specifies CASSFKQGAKEQYF.

The V call is TRBV7-8, the J call TRBJ2-7, with D possibly being TRBD1 (6 bases). The CDR3 contains 15 residues. Germline V gene sequence: CDR1 SGHVS, CDR2 FQNEAQ. Trimming removed 3 bases at V and 0 bases at J, with 12 bases between. CDR3 coding DNA: TGTGCCAGCAGCTTCACCGGGACATACTCCTACGAGCAGTACTTC. Protein product: CASSFTGTYSYEQYF.